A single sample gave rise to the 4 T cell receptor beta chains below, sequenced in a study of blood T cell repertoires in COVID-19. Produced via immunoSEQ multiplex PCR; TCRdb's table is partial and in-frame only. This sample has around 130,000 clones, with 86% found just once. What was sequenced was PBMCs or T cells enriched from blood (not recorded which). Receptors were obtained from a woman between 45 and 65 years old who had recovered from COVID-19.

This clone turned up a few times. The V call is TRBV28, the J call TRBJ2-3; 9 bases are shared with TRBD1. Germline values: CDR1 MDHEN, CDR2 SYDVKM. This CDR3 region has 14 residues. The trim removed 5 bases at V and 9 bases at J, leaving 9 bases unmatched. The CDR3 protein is CASSPPGTGRTQYF. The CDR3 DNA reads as TGTGCCAGCAGTCCCCCCGGGACAGGGCGGACGCAGTATTTT.

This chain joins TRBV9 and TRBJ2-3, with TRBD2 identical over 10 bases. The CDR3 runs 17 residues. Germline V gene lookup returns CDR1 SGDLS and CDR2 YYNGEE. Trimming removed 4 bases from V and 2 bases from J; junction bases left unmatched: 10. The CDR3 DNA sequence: TGTGCCAGCAGCCTCCTCGGCAGCGGGGGGGCCACAGATACGCAGTATTTT. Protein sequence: CASSLLGSGGATDTQYF.

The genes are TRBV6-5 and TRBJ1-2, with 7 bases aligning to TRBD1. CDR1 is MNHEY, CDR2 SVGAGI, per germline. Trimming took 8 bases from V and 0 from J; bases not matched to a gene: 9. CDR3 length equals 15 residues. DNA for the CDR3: TGTGCCAGCTTAAACCCGGGACAGACTAACTATGGCTACACCTTC. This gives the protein CASLNPGQTNYGYTF.

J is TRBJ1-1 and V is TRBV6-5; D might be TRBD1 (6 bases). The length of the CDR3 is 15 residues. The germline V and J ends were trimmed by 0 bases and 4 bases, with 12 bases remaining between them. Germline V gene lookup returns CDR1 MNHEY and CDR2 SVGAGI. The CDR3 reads CASSYSPGEGTEAFF. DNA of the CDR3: TGTGCCAGCAGTTACTCGCCAGGGGAGGGCACTGAAGCTTTCTTT.